This T cell receptor (beta chain) comes out of a study of blood T cell repertoires in COVID-19. Study-level background: Acute and convalescent COVID-19 samples came from the United States, Italy and Spain. PBMCs, B-cell-depleted T cells, or T cells provided the cDNA or gDNA that made up the material.

Authors' processing steps: Reference gene primer amplification gave estimated nucleated cell counts. The method was immunoSEQ multiplex PCR; TCRdb's version includes in-frame clones alone and lacks a portion of them. The V and J calls and clone size come from that table; D and trimming were worked out from the DNA. The sample comprises fewer than 250,000 clones, approximately 82% of which are singletons, and about 2.5% rests with the top ten. Trimming took off 6 bases at V and 8 bases at J, with 19 bases between the two ends. This CDR3 region has 14 residues. Germline CDR1 is LNHDA and CDR2 is SQIVND (reference sequence).

Sequencing input: peripheral blood. The TCR originated in a woman aged 65 to 85 with active or convalescent COVID-19. J is TRBJ1-2 and V is TRBV19, with unresolved D. The CDR3 nucleotides are TGTGCCAGTAGAGCCTCGTCTAGGGCGGGCGGCTACACCTTC. This translates into CASRASSRAGGYTF.